What follows is one TCR beta chain and its context. What antigen it recognizes has not been identified. The input lacks base qualities; no much larger clone sits a single base away. The record originates from a study of control samples from healthy donors and cancer patients (TCRdb year 2020). Germline trimming: 4 bases from V, 3 bases from J; junction bases outside gene matches: 9. Reading the germline V gene gives CDR1 SNHLY and CDR2 FYNNEI. Taken from cysteine to phenylalanine, the CDR3 has 15 residues. The kept DNA is CDR3 alone, 45 bases in frame from the first base. The library was made by the immunoSEQ multiplex PCR assay. As stored in TCRdb, this immuneACCESS dataset retains in-frame rearrangements with V and J assigned. A fraction of the clones does not appear; measured against another copy, unresolved V genes explain less than half of the discrepancy, and the remainder lacks a known reason. Recorded for this sample are about 200,000 clones; roughly nine tenths of them occurred a single time. Less than 2% of the sample is held by the ten biggest clonotypes.

Specimen: blood. This sequence uses TRBV2 and TRBJ2-7; 7 central nucleotides agree with TRBD1. The clonotype was recovered from a man in his thirties or forties in good health. The nucleotide sequence reads as follows: TGTGCCAGCAGTGTCTTAGGGGGCGCGGGCTACGAGCAGTACTTC. This codes for CASSVLGGAGYEQYF.